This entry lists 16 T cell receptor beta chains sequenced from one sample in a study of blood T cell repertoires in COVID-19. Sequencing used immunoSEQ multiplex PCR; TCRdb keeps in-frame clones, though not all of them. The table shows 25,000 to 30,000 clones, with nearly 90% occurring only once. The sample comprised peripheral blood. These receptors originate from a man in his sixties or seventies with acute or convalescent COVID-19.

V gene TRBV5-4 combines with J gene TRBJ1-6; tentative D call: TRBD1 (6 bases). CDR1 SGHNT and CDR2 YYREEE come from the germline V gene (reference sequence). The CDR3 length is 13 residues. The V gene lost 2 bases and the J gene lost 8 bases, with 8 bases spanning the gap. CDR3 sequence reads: CASSLRQDSPLHF. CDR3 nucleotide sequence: TGTGCCAGCAGCTTAAGACAGGATTCACCCCTCCACTTT.

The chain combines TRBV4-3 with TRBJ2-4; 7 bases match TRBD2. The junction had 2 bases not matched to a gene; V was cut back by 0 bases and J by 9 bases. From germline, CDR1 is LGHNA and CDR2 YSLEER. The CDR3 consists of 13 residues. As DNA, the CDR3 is TGCGCCAGCAGCCAAGATACGGGAGGCATTCAGTACTTC. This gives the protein CASSQDTGGIQYF.

CDR3 DNA: TGTGCCAGCAGTGAAGGTGGGGCCGGTGGGTGGTACAATGAGCAGTTCTTC. Translated: CASSEGGAGGWYNEQFF. The chain links TRBV25-1 to TRBJ2-1; TRBD1 might be the D (5 bases). The CDR3 loop spans 17 amino acids. The ends were cut back, 2 bases at V and 4 bases at J, with 18 bases in the middle. Germline V gene lookup returns CDR1 MGHDK and CDR2 SYGVNS.

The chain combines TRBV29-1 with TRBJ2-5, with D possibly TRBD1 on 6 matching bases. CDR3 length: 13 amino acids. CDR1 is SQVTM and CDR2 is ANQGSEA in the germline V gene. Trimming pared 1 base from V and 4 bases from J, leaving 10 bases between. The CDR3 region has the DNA TGCAGCGTTGAAGCCAGGGGTGGAGAGACCCAGTACTTC. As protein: CSVEARGGETQYF. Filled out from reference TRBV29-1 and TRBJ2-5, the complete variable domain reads SAVISQKPSRDICQRGTSLTIQCQVDSQVTMMFWYRQQPGQSLTLIATANQGSEATYESGFVIDKFPISRPNLTFSTLTVSNMSPEDSSIYLCSVEARGGETQYFGPGTRLLVL.

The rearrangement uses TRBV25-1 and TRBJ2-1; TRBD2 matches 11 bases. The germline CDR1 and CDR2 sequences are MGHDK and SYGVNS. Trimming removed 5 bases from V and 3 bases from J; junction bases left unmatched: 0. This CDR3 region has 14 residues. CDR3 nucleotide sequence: TGTGCCAGCAGTCTAGCGGGAGGCTACAATGAGCAGTTCTTC. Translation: CASSLAGGYNEQFF.

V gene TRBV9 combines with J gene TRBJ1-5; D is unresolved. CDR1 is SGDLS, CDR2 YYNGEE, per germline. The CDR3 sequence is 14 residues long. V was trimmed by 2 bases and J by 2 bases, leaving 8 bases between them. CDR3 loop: CASSVGMGNQPQHF. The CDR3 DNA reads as TGTGCCAGCAGCGTCGGTATGGGCAATCAGCCCCAGCATTTT.

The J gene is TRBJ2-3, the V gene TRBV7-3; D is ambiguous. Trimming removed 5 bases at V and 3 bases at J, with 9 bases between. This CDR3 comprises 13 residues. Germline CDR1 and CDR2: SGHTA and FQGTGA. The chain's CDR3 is CASSRFGTDTQYF. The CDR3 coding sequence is TGTGCCAGCAGCCGTTTCGGGACAGATACGCAGTATTTT.

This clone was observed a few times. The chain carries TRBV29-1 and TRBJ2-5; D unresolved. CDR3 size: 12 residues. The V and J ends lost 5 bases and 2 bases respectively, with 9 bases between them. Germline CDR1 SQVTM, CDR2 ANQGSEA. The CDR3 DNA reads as TGCAGCGTTCGTCCTACTCAAGAGACCCAGTACTTC. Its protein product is CSVRPTQETQYF.

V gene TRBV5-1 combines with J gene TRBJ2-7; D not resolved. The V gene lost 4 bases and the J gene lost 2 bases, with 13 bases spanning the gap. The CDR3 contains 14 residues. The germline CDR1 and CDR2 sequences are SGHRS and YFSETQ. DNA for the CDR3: TGCGCCAGCAGCCCCCGTGGAGATCCCTACGAGCAGTACTTC. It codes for CASSPRGDPYEQYF.

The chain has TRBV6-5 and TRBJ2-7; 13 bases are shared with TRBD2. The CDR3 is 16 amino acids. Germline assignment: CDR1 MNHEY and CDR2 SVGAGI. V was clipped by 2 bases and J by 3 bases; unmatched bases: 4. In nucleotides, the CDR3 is TGTGCCAGCAGTTACAATAGACTAGCGGGAGGCTACGAGCAGTACTTC. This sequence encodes CASSYNRLAGGYEQYF.

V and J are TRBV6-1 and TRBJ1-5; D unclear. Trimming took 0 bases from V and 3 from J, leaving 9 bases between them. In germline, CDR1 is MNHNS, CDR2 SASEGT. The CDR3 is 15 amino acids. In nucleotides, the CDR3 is TGTGCCAGCAGTGAAGCGCGGCAAATCAATCAGCCCCAGCATTTT. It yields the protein CASSEARQINQPQHF.

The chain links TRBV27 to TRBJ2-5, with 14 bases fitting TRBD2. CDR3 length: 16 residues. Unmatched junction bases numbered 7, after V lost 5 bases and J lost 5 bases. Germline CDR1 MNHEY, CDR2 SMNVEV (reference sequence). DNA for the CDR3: TGTGCCAGCAGTGGAGGACTAGCGGGGGGATCGGAGACCCAGTACTTC. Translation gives CASSGGLAGGSETQYF.

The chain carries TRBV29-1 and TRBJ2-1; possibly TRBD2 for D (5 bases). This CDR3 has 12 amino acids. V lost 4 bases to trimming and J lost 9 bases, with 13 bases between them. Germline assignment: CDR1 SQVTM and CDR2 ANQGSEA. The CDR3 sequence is CSVVPFEGEQFF. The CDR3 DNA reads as TGCAGCGTTGTCCCTTTTGAGGGTGAGCAGTTCTTC.

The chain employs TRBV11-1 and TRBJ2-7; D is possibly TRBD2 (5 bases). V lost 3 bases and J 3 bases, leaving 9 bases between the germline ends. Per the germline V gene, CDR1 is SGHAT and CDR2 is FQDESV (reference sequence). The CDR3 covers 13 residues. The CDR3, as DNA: TGTGCCAGCAGCTTCGGGGAGTTCTACGAGCAGTACTTC. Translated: CASSFGEFYEQYF.

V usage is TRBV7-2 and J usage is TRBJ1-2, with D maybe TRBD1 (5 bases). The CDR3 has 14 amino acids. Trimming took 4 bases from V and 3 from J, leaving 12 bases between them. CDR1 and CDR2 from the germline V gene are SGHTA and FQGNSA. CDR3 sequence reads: CASSSKDRYYGYTF. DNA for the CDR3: TGTGCCAGCAGCTCGAAAGACAGATACTATGGCTACACCTTC. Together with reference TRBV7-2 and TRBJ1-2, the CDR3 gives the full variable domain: GAGVSQSPSNKVTEKGKDVELRCDPISGHTALYWYRQSLGQGLEFLIYFQGNSAPDKSGLPSDRFSAERTGGSVSTLTIQRTQQEDSAVYLCASSSKDRYYGYTFGSGTRLTVV.

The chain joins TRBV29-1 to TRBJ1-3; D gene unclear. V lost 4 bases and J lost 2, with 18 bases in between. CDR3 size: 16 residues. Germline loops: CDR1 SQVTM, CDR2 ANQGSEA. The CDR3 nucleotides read TGCAGCGTTGTAGCGACCTCGTCACACACTGGAAACACCATATATTTT. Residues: CSVVATSSHTGNTIYF. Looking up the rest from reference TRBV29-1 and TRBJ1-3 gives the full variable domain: SAVISQKPSRDICQRGTSLTIQCQVDSQVTMMFWYRQQPGQSLTLIATANQGSEATYESGFVIDKFPISRPNLTFSTLTVSNMSPEDSSIYLCSVVATSSHTGNTIYFGEGSWLTVV.